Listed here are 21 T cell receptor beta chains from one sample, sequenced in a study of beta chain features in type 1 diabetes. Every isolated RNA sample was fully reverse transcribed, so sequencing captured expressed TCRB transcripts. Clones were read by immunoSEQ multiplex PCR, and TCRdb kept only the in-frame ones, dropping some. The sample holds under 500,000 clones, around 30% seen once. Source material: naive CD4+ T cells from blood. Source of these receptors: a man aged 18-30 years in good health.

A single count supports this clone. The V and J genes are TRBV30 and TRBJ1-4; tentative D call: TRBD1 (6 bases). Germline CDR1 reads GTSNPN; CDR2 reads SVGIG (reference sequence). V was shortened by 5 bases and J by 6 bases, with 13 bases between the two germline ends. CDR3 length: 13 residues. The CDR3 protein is CAWCRDTYEKLFF. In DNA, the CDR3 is TGTGCCTGGTGTCGGGACACCTATGAAAAACTGTTTTTT.

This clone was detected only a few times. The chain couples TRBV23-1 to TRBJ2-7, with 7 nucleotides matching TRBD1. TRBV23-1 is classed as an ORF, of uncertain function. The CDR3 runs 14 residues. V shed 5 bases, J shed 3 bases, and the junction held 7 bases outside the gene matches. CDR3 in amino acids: CASSFGQAFYEQYF. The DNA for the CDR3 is TGCGCCAGCAGTTTTGGACAGGCTTTCTACGAGCAGTACTTC.

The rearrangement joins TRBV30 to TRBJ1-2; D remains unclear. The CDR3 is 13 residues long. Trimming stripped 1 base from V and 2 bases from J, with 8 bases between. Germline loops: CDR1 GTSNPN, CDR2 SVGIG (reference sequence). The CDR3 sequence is CAWSASGNYGYTF. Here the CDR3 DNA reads TGTGCCTGGAGTGCGAGCGGAAACTATGGCTACACCTTC.

Here the CDR3 DNA reads TGCAGTGCCAAGGAGAGGACCGAAGCTTTCTTT. The encoded protein is CSAKERTEAFF. The chain is built from TRBV20-1 and TRBJ1-1; D is ambiguous. Germline values: CDR1 DFQATT, CDR2 SNEGSKA (reference sequence). The CDR3 spans 11 residues. The V gene lost 6 bases and the J gene lost 8 bases, with 13 bases spanning the gap.

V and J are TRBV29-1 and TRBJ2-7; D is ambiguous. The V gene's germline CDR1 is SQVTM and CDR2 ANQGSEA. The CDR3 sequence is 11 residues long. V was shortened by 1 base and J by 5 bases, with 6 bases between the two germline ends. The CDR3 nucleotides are TGCAGCGTTGAAGGCCGGGACGAGCAGTACTTC. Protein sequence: CSVEGRDEQYF.

Here the CDR3 reads CASKGNRDRADTQYF. As DNA, the CDR3 is TGTGCCAGCAAAGGAAACAGGGATAGGGCAGATACGCAGTATTTT. The rearrangement links TRBV2 to TRBJ2-3; D possibly corresponds to TRBD1 (6 bases). The germline V and J ends were trimmed by 7 bases and 4 bases, with 18 bases remaining between them. Germline V gene data show CDR1 as SNHLY and CDR2 as FYNNEI. The CDR3 spans 15 residues.

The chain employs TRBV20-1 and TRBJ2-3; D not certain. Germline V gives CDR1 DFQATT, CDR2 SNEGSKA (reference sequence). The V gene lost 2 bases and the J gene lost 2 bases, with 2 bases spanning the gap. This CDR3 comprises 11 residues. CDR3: CSARNTDTQYF. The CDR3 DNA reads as TGCAGTGCTAGAAACACAGATACGCAGTATTTT.

CDR3 sequence (DNA): TGCAGCGTTGCCCCCCGACTGATCTCCTACGAGCAGTACTTC. Encoded protein: CSVAPRLISYEQYF. The V and J genes are TRBV29-1 and TRBJ2-7, with D hard to call. From germline, CDR1 is SQVTM and CDR2 ANQGSEA. This CDR3 has 14 amino acids. The germline V and J ends were trimmed by 4 bases and 0 bases, with 13 bases remaining between them.

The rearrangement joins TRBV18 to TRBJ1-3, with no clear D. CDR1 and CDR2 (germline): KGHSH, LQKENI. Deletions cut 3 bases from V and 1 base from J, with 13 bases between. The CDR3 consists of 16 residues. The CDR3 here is CASSPPGGGSGNTIYF. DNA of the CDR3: TGTGCCAGCTCACCCCCCGGAGGAGGGTCTGGAAACACCATATATTTT.

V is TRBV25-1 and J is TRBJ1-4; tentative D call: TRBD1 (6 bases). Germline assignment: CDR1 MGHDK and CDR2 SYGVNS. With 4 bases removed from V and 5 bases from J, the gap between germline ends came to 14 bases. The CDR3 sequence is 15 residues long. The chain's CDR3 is CASSVRGPTNEKLFF. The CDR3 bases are TGTGCCAGCAGTGTCAGGGGACCGACAAATGAAAAACTGTTTTTT.

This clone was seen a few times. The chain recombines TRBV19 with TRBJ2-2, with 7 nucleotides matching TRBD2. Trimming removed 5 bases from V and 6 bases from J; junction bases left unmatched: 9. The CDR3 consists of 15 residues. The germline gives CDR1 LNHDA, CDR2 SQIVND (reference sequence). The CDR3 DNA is TGTGCCAGTAGTCCCCGCGGGAGTATATCCGGGGAGCTGTTTTTT. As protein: CASSPRGSISGELFF.

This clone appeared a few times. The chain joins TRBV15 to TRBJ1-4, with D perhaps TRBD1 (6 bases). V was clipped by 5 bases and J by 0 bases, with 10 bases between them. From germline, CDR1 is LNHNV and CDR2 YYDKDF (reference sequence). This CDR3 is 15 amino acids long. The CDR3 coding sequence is TGTGCCACCAGCGCACGGACAGCAACTAATGAAAAACTGTTTTTT. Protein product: CATSARTATNEKLFF.

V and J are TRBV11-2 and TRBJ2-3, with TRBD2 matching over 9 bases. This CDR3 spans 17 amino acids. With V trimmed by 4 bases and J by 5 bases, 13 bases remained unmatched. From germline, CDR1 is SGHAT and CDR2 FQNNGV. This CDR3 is CASSYTSFSGSGDTQYF. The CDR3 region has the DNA TGTGCCAGCAGCTACACCTCCTTTAGCGGGAGTGGAGATACGCAGTATTTT.

The CDR3 nucleotides are TGTGCCAGCAGTGTTTTAGAGAACACTGAAGCTTTCTTT. Translated: CASSVLENTEAFF. The chain couples TRBV2 to TRBJ1-1; D not certain. The CDR3 is 13 residues long. Per germline, CDR1 SNHLY and CDR2 FYNNEI. V lost 4 bases, J lost 1 base, and 7 bases lay in between.

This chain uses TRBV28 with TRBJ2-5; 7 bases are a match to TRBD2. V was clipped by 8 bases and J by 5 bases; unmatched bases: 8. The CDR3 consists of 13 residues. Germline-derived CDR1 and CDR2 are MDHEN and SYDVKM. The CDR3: CASRTTSVETQYF. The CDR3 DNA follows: TGTGCCAGCCGAACAACTAGCGTGGAGACCCAGTACTTC. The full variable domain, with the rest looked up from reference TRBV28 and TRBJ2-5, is DVKVTQSSRYLVKRTGEKVFLECVQDMDHENMFWYRQDPGLGLRLIYFSYDVKMKEKGDIPEGYSVSREKKERFSLILESASTNQTSMYLCASRTTSVETQYFGPGTRLLVL.

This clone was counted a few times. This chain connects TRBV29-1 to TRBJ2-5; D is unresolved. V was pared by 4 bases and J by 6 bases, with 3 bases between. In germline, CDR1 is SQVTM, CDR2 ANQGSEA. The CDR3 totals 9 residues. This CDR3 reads CSVGQTQYF. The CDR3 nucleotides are TGCAGCGTTGGGCAGACCCAGTACTTC. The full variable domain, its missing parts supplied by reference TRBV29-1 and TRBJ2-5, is SAVISQKPSRDICQRGTSLTIQCQVDSQVTMMFWYRQQPGQSLTLIATANQGSEATYESGFVIDKFPISRPNLTFSTLTVSNMSPEDSSIYLCSVGQTQYFGPGTRLLVL.

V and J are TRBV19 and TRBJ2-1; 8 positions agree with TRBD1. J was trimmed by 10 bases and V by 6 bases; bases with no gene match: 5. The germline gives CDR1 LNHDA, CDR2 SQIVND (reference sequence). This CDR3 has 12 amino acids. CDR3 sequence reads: CASRDRAYEQFF. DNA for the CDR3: TGTGCCAGTAGGGACAGGGCTTACGAGCAGTTCTTC.

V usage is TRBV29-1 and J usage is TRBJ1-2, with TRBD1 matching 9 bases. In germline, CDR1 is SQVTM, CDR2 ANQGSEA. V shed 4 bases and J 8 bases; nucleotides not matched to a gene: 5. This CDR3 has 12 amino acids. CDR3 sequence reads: CSVGTGAQGYTF. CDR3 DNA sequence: TGCAGCGTTGGGACAGGGGCCCAGGGCTACACCTTC.

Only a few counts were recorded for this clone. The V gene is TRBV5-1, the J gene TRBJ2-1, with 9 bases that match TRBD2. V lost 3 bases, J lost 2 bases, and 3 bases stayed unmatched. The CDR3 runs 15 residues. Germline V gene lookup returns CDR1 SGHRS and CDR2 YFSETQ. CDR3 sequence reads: CASSYRLAAYNEQFF. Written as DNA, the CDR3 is TGCGCCAGCAGCTACCGACTAGCGGCCTACAATGAGCAGTTCTTC.

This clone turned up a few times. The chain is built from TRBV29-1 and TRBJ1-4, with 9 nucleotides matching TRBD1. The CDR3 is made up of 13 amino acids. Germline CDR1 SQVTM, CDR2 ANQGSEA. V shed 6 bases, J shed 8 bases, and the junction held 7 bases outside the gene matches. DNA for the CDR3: TGCAGCGTCTCGGACAGGGGAGACGAAAAACTGTTTTTT. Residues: CSVSDRGDEKLFF.

The CDR3 spells CASSPANGQTYEQYF. As DNA, the CDR3 is TGTGCCAGCTCACCCGCTAACGGTCAGACCTACGAGCAGTACTTC. The chain joins TRBV18 to TRBJ2-7, with D uncertain. CDR1 is KGHSH, CDR2 LQKENI, per germline. V was pared by 3 bases and J by 2 bases, with 14 bases between. The CDR3 totals 15 residues.